These 10 T cell receptor beta chains share one sample of origin, sequenced in a study of shared clonotypes between healthy human individuals. The repertoire was sequenced with immunoSEQ multiplex PCR; TCRdb's copy has only in-frame clones and lacks some. The sample gives some 2.1 million clones, roughly 94% of which show up once; 0.13% is in the top ten. Sample: naive CD4+ T cells sorted from blood. Sample subset: CD45RA+ positively selected. These receptors came from a man aged 18 to 30 in good health.

The rearrangement links TRBV4-3 to TRBJ2-3; 10 nucleotides align to TRBD2. J gave up 9 bases and V 4 bases, and 13 bases lay outside the gene matches. The CDR3 sequence is 16 residues long. Germline V gives CDR1 LGHNA, CDR2 YSLEER. Written as DNA, the CDR3 is TGCGCCAGCAGCCTCGAGGGAAGCGGGAGGGCTGGAACGCAGTATTTT. It specifies CASSLEGSGRAGTQYF.

V gene TRBV7-2 combines with J gene TRBJ2-3; TRBD2 matches 8 bases. The germline V gene has CDR1 SGHTA and CDR2 FQGNSA. The CDR3 loop spans 15 amino acids. V trimming: 1 base; J trimming: 5 bases; junction bases outside the gene matches: 5. As DNA, the CDR3 is TGTGCCAGCAGCTTAGTGGCGGGGGGTGGAGATACGCAGTATTTT. Encoded protein: CASSLVAGGGDTQYF.

The genes are TRBV27 and TRBJ2-7; weak D call: TRBD1 (5 bases). CDR3 length: 12 amino acids. The germline V and J ends were trimmed by 6 bases and 7 bases, with 13 bases remaining between them. Germline V gene data show CDR1 as MNHEY and CDR2 as SMNVEV (reference sequence). In nucleotides, the CDR3 is TGTGCCAGCAGGTCCGACAGTAAAGAGCAGTACTTC. Protein sequence: CASRSDSKEQYF.

The V call is TRBV6-6, the J call TRBJ1-4, with D hard to call. The CDR3 runs to 13 residues. Germline lookup yields CDR1 MNHNY and CDR2 SVGAGI (reference sequence). The germline V and J ends were trimmed by 6 bases and 8 bases, with 13 bases remaining between them. The chain's CDR3 is CASSPDLREKLFF. The DNA of the CDR3 is TGTGCCAGCAGCCCGGACCTAAGAGAAAAACTGTTTTTT.

The V call is TRBV7-9, the J call TRBJ2-3; 13 nucleotides align to TRBD2. V lost 5 bases and J lost 0; bases outside the gene matches: 2. The germline V gene encodes CDR1 SEHNR and CDR2 FQNEAQ (reference sequence). The CDR3 sequence is 16 residues long. In nucleotides, the CDR3 is TGTGCCAGCAGCCCGACTAGCGGGAGGAGCACAGATACGCAGTATTTT. The encoded protein is CASSPTSGRSTDTQYF.

The rearrangement joins TRBV30 to TRBJ1-4; TRBD1 might be the D (5 bases). V was shortened by 2 bases and J by 8 bases, with 18 bases between the two germline ends. The CDR3 loop spans 15 amino acids. The germline gives CDR1 GTSNPN, CDR2 SVGIG (reference sequence). The chain's CDR3 is CAWSYNQGEREKLFF. The DNA for the CDR3 is TGTGCCTGGAGTTATAACCAGGGTGAGAGAGAAAAACTGTTTTTT.

The chain combines TRBV7-8 with TRBJ2-2; 12 bases map to TRBD2. Germline values: CDR1 SGHVS, CDR2 FQNEAQ. V lost 7 bases and J lost 6; bases outside the gene matches: 12. The CDR3 has 17 residues. Here the CDR3 reads CASTPTSGLAGSGELFF. The CDR3 DNA sequence: TGTGCCAGCACCCCTACGAGCGGACTAGCGGGGTCCGGGGAGCTGTTTTTT.

Notes on this clone: The junction differs from germline at one of its ends, possibly a read error. The chain recombines TRBV9 with TRBJ2-1, with D possibly being TRBD1 (5 bases). The CDR3 extends over 15 amino acids. Germline V gives CDR1 SGDLS, CDR2 YYNGEE. The CDR3 sequence: CTSSVDGKGWNEQFF. The CDR3 nucleotides are TGTACCAGCAGCGTAGACGGAAAGGGGTGGAATGAGCAGTTCTTC.

This chain links TRBV29-1 with TRBJ2-7; TRBD2 matches at 12 bases. The CDR3 spans 11 residues. After removal of 6 bases from V and 6 bases from J, the junction contained 0 bases not matched to a gene. Germline-derived CDR1 and CDR2 are SQVTM and ANQGSEA. The CDR3 region has the DNA TGCAGCGTGGGACTAGCGGGCGAGCAGTACTTC. Translating it yields CSVGLAGEQYF.

The table lists this clone with a count of one. The J gene is TRBJ2-3, the V gene TRBV20-1; unclear D gene. V shed 5 bases and J shed 3 bases, with 6 bases lying between them. CDR3 length: 11 residues. Germline V lookup: CDR1 DFQATT, CDR2 SNEGSKA (reference sequence). CDR3 region: CSAFRTDTQYF. CDR3 DNA: TGCAGTGCTTTTAGAACAGATACGCAGTATTTT.